This paragraph covers one T cell receptor (beta chain) sequence. Its antigen is unidentified. CDR1 and CDR2 from the germline V gene are SQVTM and ANQGSEA. The CDR3 runs to 13 residues. Losses at the gene ends were 7 bases for V and 0 bases for J; bases not matched to a gene: 4. The data originate from a study of T cells after yellow fever vaccination. Across the study: Those fractions that held only low numbers of cells were prepared using the SMART-Seq v4 Ultra Low Input RNA kit.

Study-wide results and limits: Within FACS-sorted repertoires, abundant clonotypes contaminating from the bulk population could be present. When the response was secondary, it was weaker but reached its peak faster, day 5 versus 15.

TCRdb reprocessed the 5' RACE reads via MiXCR and lists one record per CDR3 protein. The data contain 500,000 to 550,000 distinct CDR3 sequences, around a fifth of them singletons. The V gene is TRBV29-1, the J gene TRBJ1-2; 8 positions agree with TRBD1. The sequenced sample was PBMCs, obtained 20 to 25 days after the first yellow fever vaccination. This TCR was recovered from a man aged 18 to 29 who received the YFV17D yellow fever vaccine. The CDR3 nucleotides are TGCAGCGATTACAGGGGGGCTAACTATGGCTACACCTTC. As protein: CSDYRGANYGYTF.